The clone carrying this T cell receptor (beta chain) was seen many times. TCR beta CDR3 sequences were amplified from RNA transcripts. TCR CDR3 regions were first amplified by RT-PCR with HTBI primers. TCRdb passed the multiplex PCR reads through MiXCR, listing each CDR3 protein once. Altogether under 350,000 distinct CDR3 sequences are present, more than 15% being singletons, with the ten largest covering around 57%. The record originates from a study of T cells in Graves' hyperthyroidism and ophthalmopathy. CDR1 is MDHEN and CDR2 is SYDVKM in the germline V gene. Trimming shortened V by 10 bases and J by 3 bases, and 13 bases separated the two germline ends. This CDR3 contains 13 residues. Ophthalmopathy patients had moderate-to-severe active disease, CAS ≥3, NOSPECS ≥4, and disease duration under 3 months. PBMCs were obtained from over 8.5 ml fresh peripheral blood.

This chain uses TRBV28 with TRBJ2-1; the D gene is possibly TRBD1 (6 bases). The specimen sequenced was blood. This clonotype originated in a woman in her fifties or sixties with Graves' ophthalmopathy. CDR3 DNA sequence: TGTGCCACGGACAGTGAGAACTACAATGAGCAGTTCTTC. Protein sequence: CATDSENYNEQFF.